This T cell receptor (beta chain) was recorded in a study of blood T cell repertoires in COVID-19 (dated by TCRdb to 2020 to 2021). General notes on the study: Samples covering the acute and convalescent phases of COVID-19 were provided by collaborators in the United States, Italy and Spain. HLA class I and class II types, where available, came from metadata supplied by the sample provider rather than from assay-based typing. Samples were obtained from the ongoing ImmuneRACE study (first 160 participants) and from 950 to 1,500 subjects provided by 6 global collaborators. Subjects who had been exposed to COVID-19, were actively infected with it, or had recovered from it provided the deeply sampled blood TCRbeta repertoires that made up the dataset. The material from the prospective study consisted of cDNA or gDNA derived from T cells, B-cell-depleted T cells, or PBMCs. The repertoires were made available in a free public database intended to serve as a resource for research on the immune response to SARS-CoV-2. A de-identified subject ID, COVID-19 status, age in years and sex were almost always included in the sample metadata. General findings and caveats noted by the study authors: The quantity of clinical and demographic metadata differed by source and by participant and was supplied without curation.

Concerning this clone: The antigen this receptor binds is unknown. Base qualities are not recorded, but no much larger clone differs from it by a single base.

The immunoSEQ Assay, a bias-controlled multiplex PCR, was used to amplify TCRbeta CDR3 regions from genomic DNA. Per the authors' processing: Nucleated cell counts per sample were estimated from amplification of reference gene primers within the assay. Sequence reads were collapsed and filtered to measure the absolute abundance of every unique TCRbeta CDR3 rearrangement. Productive Simpson clonality was computed per sample as the square root of Simpson's diversity index over productive rearrangements. TCRdb mirrors the immuneACCESS table, restricted to in-frame sequences. Some clones are absent from its copies; in checked studies, under half trace to an unresolved V gene, and the reason for the others is unknown. Clone size and the V and J calls come from that table; the DNA yielded D and trimming. The sample data list some 190,000 clones, and roughly 88% of these were observed just once. About 5.6% of the sample belongs to the ten largest clones.

The germline V gene yields MDHEN for CDR1 and SYDVKM for CDR2. The trim is 5 bases for V and 6 bases for J, with a gap of 25 bases between the germline ends. The CDR3 sequence holds 17 residues, the cysteine and phenylalanine included. The retained sequence is limited to the CDR3, 51 bases, with the frame set at the first base. Participants in the prospective study were enrolled through a virtual design, were aged roughly 18 to 100 years, and lived in approximately 24 United States geographic areas. In the prospective study, participants were assigned to cohorts based on the clinical history participants reported in a screening survey and a study questionnaire. In the prospective study, whole blood, serum and a nasopharyngeal or oropharyngeal swab were collected from each participant by mobile phlebotomists. Participants in the prospective study had the option to provide additional blood draws and questionnaires over a 2-month period. Prospective study blood samples were shipped either frozen or at room temperature before DNA extraction.

This clonotype originated in a man in his forties with acute COVID-19. The chain is made from TRBV28 and TRBJ1-2, and possibly TRBD1, on 6 matching bases. The specimen was PBMCs or T cells enriched from blood (not recorded which). The DNA sequence is as follows: TGTGCCAGCAGTCCCGCCTCGACAGGTCTGAGTTTTGATGGCTACACCTTC. It specifies CASSPASTGLSFDGYTF.